What follows are 32 T cell receptor beta chains derived from one specimen sequenced in a study of T-cell memory formation after mild COVID-19. A single record per CDR3 protein comes from TCRdb applying MiXCR to the 5' RACE reads. The sample consists of about 400,000 distinct CDR3 sequences, approximately 15% of them appearing once. Sequencing was done on a sample of PBMCs or a T cell subset sorted from them (not recorded which). Receptors originate from a man in his late teens or twenties who had mild COVID-19 (a few samples of this study predate the infection). Cell type and time point are not known.

This clonotype was observed a handful of times. The rearrangement links TRBV4-1 to TRBJ1-3; weak D call: TRBD1 (5 bases). CDR1 and CDR2 (germline): MGHRA, YSYEKL. V lost 1 base and J lost 1, with 11 bases in between. The CDR3 length is 16 residues. CDR3 bases: TGCGCCAGCAGCCAAGTTCTGACAGTGTCTGGAAACACCATATATTTT. Encoded protein: CASSQVLTVSGNTIYF.

The CDR3 nucleotides read TGTGCCAGCTTCCCAGGGGCCCCAAGGAGCACTGAAGCTTTCTTT. It codes for CASFPGAPRSTEAFF. The chain recombines TRBV6-2 or TRBV6-3 with TRBJ1-1; D might be TRBD1 (6 bases). The CDR3 consists of 15 residues. V was clipped by 8 bases and J by 4 bases, with 20 bases between them. CDR1 is MNHEY and CDR2 is SVGEGT in the germline V gene.

The chain joins TRBV6-2 or TRBV6-3 to TRBJ1-5; 7 bases align to TRBD1. The germline V gene has CDR1 MNHEY and CDR2 SVGEGT. This CDR3 is built from 14 residues. J gave up 3 bases and V 6 bases, and 5 bases lay outside the gene matches. CDR3 DNA: TGTGCCAGCAGCTCGGGACAGTTCAATCAGCCCCAGCATTTT. This sequence encodes CASSSGQFNQPQHF.

The sample holds a few counts of this clonotype. The CDR3 region is CASSGGTSGGTQTQYF. The CDR3, as DNA: TGTGCCAGCAGTGGGGGGACTAGCGGGGGTACACAGACCCAGTACTTC. The genes are TRBV6-1 and TRBJ2-5; 14 bases are a match to TRBD2. The CDR3 extends over 16 amino acids. With V trimmed by 4 bases and J by 6 bases, 7 bases remained unmatched. CDR1 and CDR2 (germline): MNHNS, SASEGT.

In its sample, this clonotype was seen a few times. CDR3 bases: TGCAGTGCTAGAGGACAGGTTAACTATGGCTACACCTTC. Translating it yields CSARGQVNYGYTF. V is TRBV20-1 and J is TRBJ1-2; maybe TRBD1 (6 bases). V was cut by 1 base and J by 1 base, with 7 bases left in between. The V gene's germline CDR1 is DFQATT and CDR2 SNEGSKA (reference sequence). There are 13 residues in the CDR3.

This clonotype has a handful of counts. The rearrangement uses TRBV7-2 and TRBJ1-2; D call uncertain. From germline, CDR1 is SGHTA and CDR2 FQGNSA. This CDR3 contains 15 residues. Trimming stripped 4 bases from V and 7 bases from J, with 19 bases between. In DNA, the CDR3 is TGTGCCAGCAGCTGGGTCCTATCATCCGAACTTGGCTACACCTTC. Amino acids: CASSWVLSSELGYTF.

This clonotype showed up just a few times. The V call is TRBV9, the J call TRBJ2-4; the D gene is possibly TRBD2 (5 bases). The germline V gene has CDR1 SGDLS and CDR2 YYNGEE. This CDR3 contains 14 residues. Trimming removed 4 bases at V and 7 bases at J, with 15 bases between. CDR3 sequence (DNA): TGTGCCAGCAGCACCTCCGGGGAGTGGAACATTCAGTACTTC. Its translation is CASSTSGEWNIQYF.

The V and J genes are TRBV28 and TRBJ2-3; no clear D. In germline, CDR1 is MDHEN, CDR2 SYDVKM. This CDR3 has 13 amino acids. The V gene lost 9 bases and the J gene lost 3 bases, with 13 bases spanning the gap. CDR3 loop: CASQTPQTDTQYF. In nucleotides, the CDR3 is TGTGCCAGTCAAACCCCCCAGACAGATACGCAGTATTTT.

A few counts support this clonotype. The J gene is TRBJ2-7, the V gene TRBV5-6; the D is unclear. Germline CDR1 reads SGHDT; CDR2 reads YYEEEE. The CDR3 is 13 amino acids. V gave up 6 bases and J gave up 5 bases, with 15 bases separating them. The CDR3 spells CASIRGSADEQYF. DNA of the CDR3: TGTGCCAGCATTCGAGGATCGGCCGACGAGCAGTACTTC.

The gene calls are TRBV7-2 and TRBJ2-5, with D perhaps matching TRBD1 or TRBD2 (5 bases each). There are 14 residues in the CDR3. Germline V gene lookup returns CDR1 SGHTA and CDR2 FQGNSA. The V end lost 5 bases, the J end lost 7 bases, and 17 bases lay between the germline ends. The DNA for the CDR3 is TGTGCCAGCAGCGAGACCCGGGGACGGGGGACCCAGTACTTC. This translates into CASSETRGRGTQYF.

This clonotype was seen ten or more times. This rearrangement joins TRBV5-1 to TRBJ2-1, with unresolved D. The V end was cut by 0 bases, the J end by 7 bases, with 17 bases between. CDR1 SGHRS and CDR2 YFSETQ come from the germline V gene. CDR3 length: 16 amino acids. In DNA, the CDR3 is TGCGCCAGCAGCTTGGGGGTTTCTTTGACGGCGAATGAGCAGTTCTTC. Residues: CASSLGVSLTANEQFF.

V usage is TRBV6-1 and J usage is TRBJ1-2, with TRBD1 as a possible D gene (5 bases). The CDR3 sequence is 15 residues long. V was trimmed by 4 bases and J by 4 bases, leaving 16 bases between them. Germline V CDR1 and CDR2: MNHNS, SASEGT. Here the CDR3 reads CASSADSALGYGYTF. CDR3 nucleotides: TGTGCCAGCAGTGCAGACAGCGCCTTAGGCTATGGCTACACCTTC.

To note about this clonotype: One junction end does not reproduce the germline sequence, and a read error may be involved. The CDR3 sequence: CDSRTGQREAFF. The CDR3 region has the DNA TGTGACAGCAGGACCGGACAGCGTGAAGCTTTCTTT. The chain joins TRBV6-5 to TRBJ1-1, with D possibly being TRBD1 (6 bases). This CDR3 comprises 12 residues. Germline V gene sequence: CDR1 MNHEY, CDR2 SVGAGI.

This clonotype has more than one count but fewer than ten. V gene TRBV4-3 combines with J gene TRBJ2-3, with 7 bases identical to TRBD1. Germline V gene data show CDR1 as LGHNA and CDR2 as YSLEER. V lost 2 bases to trimming and J lost 11 bases; unmatched junction nucleotides: 7. The CDR3 covers 13 residues. CDR3 in amino acids: CASSQLIRDRQYF. The CDR3 DNA sequence: TGCGCCAGCAGCCAATTGATTCGGGACAGGCAGTATTTT.

This clonotype was counted a few times. The rearrangement joins TRBV12-3 or TRBV12-4 to TRBJ2-3, with a tentative D call TRBD2 (7 bases). This CDR3 contains 15 residues. Deletions cut 4 bases from V and 2 bases from J, with 13 bases between. The CDR3 nucleotides are TGTGCCAGCAGTTCCTGGGGGGGGCCCACAGATACGCAGTATTTT. Translating gives CASSSWGGPTDTQYF.

This clonotype was seen a handful of times. V gene TRBV24-1 combines with J gene TRBJ2-2, with 9 bases fitting TRBD1. The J segment lost 6 bases and the V segment lost 5 bases, leaving 6 bases of the junction unmatched. The CDR3 length is 15 residues. In germline, CDR1 is KGHDR, CDR2 SFDVKD. CDR3 DNA sequence: TGTGCCACCAGTGCTGCGGACAGGGGCGCCGGGGAGCTGTTTTTT. This encodes CATSAADRGAGELFF.

V is TRBV4-2 and J is TRBJ1-3; no reliable D call. The CDR3 extends over 15 amino acids. Trimming stripped 6 bases from V and 8 bases from J, with 20 bases between. CDR1 and CDR2 from the germline V gene are LGHNA and YNFKEQ. CDR3 sequence reads: CASRNVSPRRDTIYF. CDR3 nucleotides: TGTGCCAGCAGGAACGTCTCCCCTCGTCGGGACACCATATATTTT.

DNA for the CDR3: TGTGCCACACAGGGAGGGGTCGGCTACGAGCAGTACTTC. Translation: CATQGGVGYEQYF. The rearrangement joins TRBV7-2 to TRBJ2-7, with D perhaps matching TRBD2 (7 bases). The CDR3 contains 13 residues. Germline-derived CDR1 and CDR2 are SGHTA and FQGNSA. The V end lost 10 bases, the J end lost 3 bases, and 16 bases lay between the germline ends.

The CDR3 DNA reads TGCGCCAGCAGCTCGGACAGGACCTATAATTCACCCCTCCACTTT. Translating gives CASSSDRTYNSPLHF. V and J are TRBV5-1 and TRBJ1-6; 7 bases are a match to TRBD1. The CDR3 totals 15 residues. With V trimmed by 3 bases and J by 2 bases, 2 bases remained unmatched. Germline CDR1 is SGHRS and CDR2 is YFSETQ.

V is TRBV9 and J is TRBJ1-2; TRBD1 is a possible D gene (5 bases). Trimming removed 0 bases at V and 4 bases at J, with 13 bases between. Germline-derived CDR1 and CDR2 are SGDLS and YYNGEE. This CDR3 has 15 amino acids. Here the CDR3 DNA reads TGTGCCAGCAGCGTAGCCCCCAGGGTCGGCTATGGCTACACCTTC. Amino acids: CASSVAPRVGYGYTF.

In this sample, this clonotype turned up a few times. The chain is built from TRBV7-8 and TRBJ2-7, with 10 bases that match TRBD1. The length of the CDR3 is 15 residues. The germline CDR1 and CDR2 sequences are SGHVS and FQNEAQ. Trimming removed 1 base from V and 0 bases from J; junction bases left unmatched: 0. CDR3 protein: CASSLGDRGSYEQYF. The CDR3 DNA follows: TGTGCCAGCAGCTTAGGGGACAGGGGCTCCTACGAGCAGTACTTC.

The chain couples TRBV5-1 to TRBJ1-5; D remains unclear. The CDR3 has 14 residues. The germline V gene has CDR1 SGHRS and CDR2 YFSETQ. V gave up 0 bases and J gave up 5 bases, with 9 bases separating them. The CDR3 here is CASSLVGLDQPQHF. The CDR3 coding sequence is TGCGCCAGCAGCTTGGTGGGATTGGATCAGCCCCAGCATTTT.

The chain couples TRBV20-1 to TRBJ2-1; D unresolved. Between the trimmed V and J ends, which lost 6 bases and 8 bases, there was a span of 17 bases. Per germline, CDR1 DFQATT and CDR2 SNEGSKA (reference sequence). The CDR3 has 13 amino acids. CDR3 protein: CSAGLNVADEQFF. The CDR3 nucleotides are TGCAGTGCCGGGTTGAATGTTGCAGATGAGCAGTTCTTC.

The chain has TRBV3-1 and TRBJ2-5; TRBD2 might be the D (6 bases). Germline V gene sequence: CDR1 LGHDT, CDR2 YNNKEL (reference sequence). The CDR3 runs 13 residues. V was trimmed by 0 bases and J by 6 bases, leaving 8 bases between them. The CDR3 loop is CASSQDAGKTQYF. Here the CDR3 DNA reads TGTGCCAGCAGCCAAGATGCGGGGAAGACCCAGTACTTC.

CDR3 sequence reads: CASSYAGAGEQYV. The DNA for the CDR3 is TGTGCCAGCAGTTACGCCGGGGCCGGAGAGCAGTACGTC. The chain has TRBV6-6 and TRBJ2-7; D could derive from TRBD1 or TRBD2 (5 bases each). The CDR3 is 13 residues long. V lost 2 bases, J lost 7 bases, and 12 bases lay in between. Germline V lookup: CDR1 MNHNY, CDR2 SVGAGI (reference sequence).

This clonotype was detected a few times. V is TRBV27 and J is TRBJ1-2; tentatively, D is TRBD1 (6 bases). The V gene lost 3 bases and the J gene lost 4 bases, with 9 bases spanning the gap. This CDR3 is 13 amino acids long. Germline V gene sequence: CDR1 MNHEY, CDR2 SMNVEV (reference sequence). CDR3 region: CASSLVRGYGYTF. CDR3 nucleotides: TGTGCCAGCAGTTTGGTCAGGGGCTATGGCTACACCTTC.

The CDR3 loop is CASSINGDRVRRQPQHF. The CDR3 DNA follows: TGTGCCAGCAGTATCAACGGCGACAGGGTAAGGCGTCAGCCCCAGCATTTT. V is TRBV27 and J is TRBJ1-5; 7 bases agree with TRBD1. Germline CDR1 reads MNHEY; CDR2 reads SMNVEV (reference sequence). J was trimmed by 6 bases and V by 5 bases; bases with no gene match: 16. The CDR3 is 17 residues long.

This clonotype was seen a handful of times. The J gene is TRBJ2-2, the V gene TRBV2, with D perhaps matching TRBD2 (6 bases). The length of the CDR3 is 15 residues. The V end was cut by 3 bases, the J end by 5 bases, with 13 bases between. Germline CDR1 is SNHLY and CDR2 is FYNNEI. CDR3 nucleotides: TGTGCCAGCAGTGAGGTGGAGGGTTGGACCGGGGAGCTGTTTTTT. Amino acid sequence: CASSEVEGWTGELFF. Looking up the rest from reference TRBV2 and TRBJ2-2 gives the full variable domain: EPEVTQTPSHQVTQMGQEVILRCVPISNHLYFYWYRQILGQKVEFLVSFYNNEISEKSEIFDDQFSVERPDGSNFTLKIRSTKLEDSAMYFCASSEVEGWTGELFFGEGSRLTVL.

This clonotype has just a few counts. The gene calls are TRBV28 and TRBJ1-5; D perhaps matches TRBD1 (5 bases). CDR1 is MDHEN, CDR2 SYDVKM, per germline. There are 14 residues in the CDR3. Trimming pared 4 bases from V and 9 bases from J, leaving 16 bases between. CDR3 bases: TGTGCCAGCAGTTGGGGACGCTGGGTGGCGCCCCAGCATTTT. The encoded protein is CASSWGRWVAPQHF. Combining the CDR3 with reference TRBV28 and TRBJ1-5 gives the whole variable domain DVKVTQSSRYLVKRTGEKVFLECVQDMDHENMFWYRQDPGLGLRLIYFSYDVKMKEKGDIPEGYSVSREKKERFSLILESASTNQTSMYLCASSWGRWVAPQHFGDGTRLSIL.

The rearrangement uses TRBV20-1 and TRBJ2-5, with D possibly TRBD2 on 6 matching bases. This CDR3 contains 14 residues. The V gene lost 3 bases and the J gene lost 0 bases, with 11 bases spanning the gap. Germline assignment: CDR1 DFQATT and CDR2 SNEGSKA (reference sequence). The CDR3 region is CSARPRGNQETQYF. CDR3 bases: TGCAGTGCTAGGCCCCGGGGGAACCAAGAGACCCAGTACTTC.

This clonotype was seen only a few times. This chain joins TRBV27 and TRBJ1-6; 7 nucleotides line up with TRBD1. The CDR3 consists of 14 residues. Trimming removed 5 bases from V and 5 bases from J; junction bases left unmatched: 3. Germline V CDR1 and CDR2: MNHEY, SMNVEV (reference sequence). The CDR3 DNA follows: TGTGCCAGCAGTAGGGACAGAGATAATTCACCCCTCCACTTT. Translation gives CASSRDRDNSPLHF.

This clonotype was counted many times. V and J are TRBV12-3 or TRBV12-4 and TRBJ2-5, with 9 nucleotides matching TRBD2. The CDR3 loop spans 15 amino acids. The V segment lost 4 bases and the J segment 5 bases; nucleotides outside the gene matches: 8. The CDR3 DNA sequence: TGTGCCAGCAGTTCCTCTAGCGGGGCACGGGAGACCCAGTACTTC. Amino acids: CASSSSSGARETQYF.